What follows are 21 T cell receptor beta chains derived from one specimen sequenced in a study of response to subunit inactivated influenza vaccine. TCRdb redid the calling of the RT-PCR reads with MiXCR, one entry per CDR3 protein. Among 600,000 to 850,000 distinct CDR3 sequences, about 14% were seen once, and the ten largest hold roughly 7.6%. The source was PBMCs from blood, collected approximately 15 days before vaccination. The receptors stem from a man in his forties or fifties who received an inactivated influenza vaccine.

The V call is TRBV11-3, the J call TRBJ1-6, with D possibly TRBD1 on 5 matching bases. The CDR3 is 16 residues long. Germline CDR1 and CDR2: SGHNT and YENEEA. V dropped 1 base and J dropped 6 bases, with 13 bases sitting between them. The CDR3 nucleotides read TGTGCCAGCAGCTTAGGCCCCCGGGACGGTAATTCACCCCTCCACTTT. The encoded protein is CASSLGPRDGNSPLHF.

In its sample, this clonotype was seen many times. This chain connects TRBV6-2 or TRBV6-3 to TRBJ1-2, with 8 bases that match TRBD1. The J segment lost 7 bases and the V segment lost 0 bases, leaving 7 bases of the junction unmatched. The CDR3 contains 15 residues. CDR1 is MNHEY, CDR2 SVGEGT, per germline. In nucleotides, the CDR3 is TGTGCCAGCAGTTACTCACCAGGGGGCGCGTCTGGCTACACCTTC. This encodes CASSYSPGGASGYTF.

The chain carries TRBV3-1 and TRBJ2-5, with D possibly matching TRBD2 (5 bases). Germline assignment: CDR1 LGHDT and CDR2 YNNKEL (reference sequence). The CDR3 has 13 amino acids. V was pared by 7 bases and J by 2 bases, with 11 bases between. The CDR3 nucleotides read TGTGCCAGCAACAGCGGTACACAAGAGACCCAGTACTTC. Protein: CASNSGTQETQYF.

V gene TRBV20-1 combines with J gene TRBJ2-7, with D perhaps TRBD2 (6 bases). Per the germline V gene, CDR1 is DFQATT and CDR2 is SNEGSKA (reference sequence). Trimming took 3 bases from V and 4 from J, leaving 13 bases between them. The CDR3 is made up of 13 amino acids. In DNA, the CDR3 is TGCAGTGCTAGTGGGACTGCATCGTACGAGCAGTACTTC. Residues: CSASGTASYEQYF.

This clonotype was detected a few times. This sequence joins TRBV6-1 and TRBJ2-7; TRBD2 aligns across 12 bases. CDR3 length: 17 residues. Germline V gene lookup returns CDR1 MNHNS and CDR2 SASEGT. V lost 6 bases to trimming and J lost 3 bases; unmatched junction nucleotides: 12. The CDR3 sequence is CASRLLAGGSGFYEQYF. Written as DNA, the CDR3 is TGTGCCAGCAGACTACTAGCGGGAGGTAGTGGGTTCTACGAGCAGTACTTC.

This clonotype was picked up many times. CDR3 coding DNA: TGCGCCAGCAGCCAAGTCGAGGTTGAAAAACTGTTTTTT. It is translated as CASSQVEVEKLFF. The chain has TRBV4-3 and TRBJ1-4; D gene ambiguous. The germline V gene has CDR1 LGHNA and CDR2 YSLEER. Trimming removed 1 base at V and 7 bases at J, with 7 bases between. The CDR3 is made up of 13 amino acids.

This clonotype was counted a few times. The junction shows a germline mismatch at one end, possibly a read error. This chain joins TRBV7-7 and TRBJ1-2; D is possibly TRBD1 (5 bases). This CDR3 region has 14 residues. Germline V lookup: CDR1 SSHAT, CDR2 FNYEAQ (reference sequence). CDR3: CASSLVQDNYGYTF. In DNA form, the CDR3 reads TGTGCTAGCAGCTTAGTACAGGACAACTATGGCTACACCTTC.

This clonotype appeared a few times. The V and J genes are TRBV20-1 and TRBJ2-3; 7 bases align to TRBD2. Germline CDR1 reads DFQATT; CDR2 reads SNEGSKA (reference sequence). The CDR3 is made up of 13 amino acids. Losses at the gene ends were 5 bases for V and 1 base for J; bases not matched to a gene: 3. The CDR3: CSAPREGTDTQYF. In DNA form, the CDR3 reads TGCAGTGCTCCTCGGGAGGGCACAGATACGCAGTATTTT.

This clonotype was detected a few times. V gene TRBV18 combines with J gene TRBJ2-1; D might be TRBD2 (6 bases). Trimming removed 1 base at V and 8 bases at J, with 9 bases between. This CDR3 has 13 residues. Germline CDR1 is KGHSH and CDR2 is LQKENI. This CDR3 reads CASSPRLVDEQFF. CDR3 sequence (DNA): TGTGCCAGCTCACCACGACTAGTAGATGAGCAGTTCTTC.

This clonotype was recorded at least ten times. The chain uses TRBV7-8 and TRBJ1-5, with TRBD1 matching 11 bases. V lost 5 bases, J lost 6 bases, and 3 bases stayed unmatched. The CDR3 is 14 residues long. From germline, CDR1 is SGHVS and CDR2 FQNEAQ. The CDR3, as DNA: TGTGCCAGCAGCATTGGGACAGGGGGTCAGCCCCAGCATTTT. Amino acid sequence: CASSIGTGGQPQHF.

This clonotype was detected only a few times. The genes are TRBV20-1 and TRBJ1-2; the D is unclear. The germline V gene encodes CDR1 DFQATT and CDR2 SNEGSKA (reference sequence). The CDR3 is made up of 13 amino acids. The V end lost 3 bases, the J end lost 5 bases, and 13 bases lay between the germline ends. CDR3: CSARVASVYGYTF. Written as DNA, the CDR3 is TGCAGTGCTAGGGTCGCATCGGTTTATGGCTACACCTTC.

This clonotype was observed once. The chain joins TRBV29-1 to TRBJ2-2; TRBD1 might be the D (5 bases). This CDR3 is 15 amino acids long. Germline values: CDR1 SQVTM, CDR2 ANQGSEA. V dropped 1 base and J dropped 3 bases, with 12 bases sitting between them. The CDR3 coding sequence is TGCAGCGTTGAAGTGGCAGGGAAATACACCGGGGAGCTGTTTTTT. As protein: CSVEVAGKYTGELFF.

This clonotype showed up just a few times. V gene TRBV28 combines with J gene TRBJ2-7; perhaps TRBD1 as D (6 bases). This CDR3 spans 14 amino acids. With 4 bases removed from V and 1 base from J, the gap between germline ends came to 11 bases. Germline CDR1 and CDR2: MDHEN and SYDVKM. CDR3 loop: CASSYRGGSYEQYF. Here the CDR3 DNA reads TGTGCCAGCAGTTATCGAGGGGGATCCTACGAGCAGTACTTC.

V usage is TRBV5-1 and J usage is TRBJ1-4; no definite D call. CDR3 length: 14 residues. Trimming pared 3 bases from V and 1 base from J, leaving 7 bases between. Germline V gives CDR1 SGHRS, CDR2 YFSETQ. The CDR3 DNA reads TGCGCCAGCAGCTCCTCGGGAACTAATGAAAAACTGTTTTTT. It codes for CASSSSGTNEKLFF.

This CDR3 is CASRTSGSIGTQYF. For the CDR3, the DNA is TGTGCCAGCCGAACTAGCGGGAGCATTGGTACGCAGTATTTT. J is TRBJ2-3 and V is TRBV19; the match to TRBD2 covers 11 bases. Trimming at V came to 9 bases and at J to 8 bases, leaving 10 bases not matched to a gene. Germline V gene lookup returns CDR1 LNHDA and CDR2 SQIVND (reference sequence). This CDR3 region has 14 residues.

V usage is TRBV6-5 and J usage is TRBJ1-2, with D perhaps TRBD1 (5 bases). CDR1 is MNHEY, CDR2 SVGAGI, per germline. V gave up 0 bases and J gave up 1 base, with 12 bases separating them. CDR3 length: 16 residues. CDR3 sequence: CASSYSSRGFNYGYTF. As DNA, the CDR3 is TGTGCCAGCAGTTACTCGAGTAGGGGCTTTAACTATGGCTACACCTTC.

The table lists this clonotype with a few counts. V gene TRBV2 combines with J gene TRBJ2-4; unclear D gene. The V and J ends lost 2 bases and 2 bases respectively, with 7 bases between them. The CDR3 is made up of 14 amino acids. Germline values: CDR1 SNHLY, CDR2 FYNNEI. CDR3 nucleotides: TGTGCCAGCAGTGAATCCCCATCCAAAAACATTCAGTACTTC. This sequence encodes CASSESPSKNIQYF.

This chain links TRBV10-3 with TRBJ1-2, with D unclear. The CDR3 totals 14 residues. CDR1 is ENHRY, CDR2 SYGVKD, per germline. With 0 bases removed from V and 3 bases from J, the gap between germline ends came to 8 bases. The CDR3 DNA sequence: TGTGCCATCAGTGAGTCGCGGAGGGACTATGGCTACACCTTC. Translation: CAISESRRDYGYTF.

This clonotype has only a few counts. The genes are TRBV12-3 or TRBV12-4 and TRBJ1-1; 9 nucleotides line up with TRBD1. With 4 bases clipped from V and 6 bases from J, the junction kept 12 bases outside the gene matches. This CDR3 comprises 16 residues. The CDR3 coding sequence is TGTGCCAGCAGTTGGGGACAGGGTAGGGGAAACCCTGAAGCTTTCTTT. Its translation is CASSWGQGRGNPEAFF.

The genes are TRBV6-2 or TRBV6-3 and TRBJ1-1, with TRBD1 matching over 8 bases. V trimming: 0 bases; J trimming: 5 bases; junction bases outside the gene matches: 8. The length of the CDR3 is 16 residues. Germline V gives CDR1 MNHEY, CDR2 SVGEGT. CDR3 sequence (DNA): TGTGCCAGCAGTTACTCCGCAGGGGGCCCGCGGACTGAAGCTTTCTTT. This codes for CASSYSAGGPRTEAFF.

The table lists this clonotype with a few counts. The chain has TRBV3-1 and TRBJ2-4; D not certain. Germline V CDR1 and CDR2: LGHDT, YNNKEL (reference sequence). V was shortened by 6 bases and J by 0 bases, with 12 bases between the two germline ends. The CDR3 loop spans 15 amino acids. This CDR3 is CASRLAILAKNIQYF. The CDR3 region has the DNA TGTGCCAGCAGGCTGGCAATACTAGCCAAAAACATTCAGTACTTC. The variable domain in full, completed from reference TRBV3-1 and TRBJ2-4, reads DTAVSQTPKYLVTQMGNDKSIKCEQNLGHDTMYWYKQDSKKFLKIMFSYNNKELIINETVPNRFSPKSPDKAHLNLHINSLELGDSAVYFCASRLAILAKNIQYFGAGTRLSVL.